Listed below are T cell receptor beta chains from one sample, sequenced in a study of regulatory and conventional T cells in RAG deficiency. Method: immunoSEQ multiplex PCR; TCRdb's copy keeps in-frame clones and lacks some. The repertoire includes about 30,000 clones, over 90% of them detected once, and around 0.2% sits in the top ten. The data were also submitted as part of a second study, on regulatory T cells.

Sequenced sample: CD25- CD4+ T cells sorted from blood. All receptors derive from a human donor in good health. Each CDR3 is given with its conserved first and last residue. The D gene is left open where the match is weak. Size values are once, few and many counts, or a class for expanded clones, and some rows have none.

>-|TRBJ2-2|-|TRBV28
CASSPNRRLGASPNTGELFF
TGTGCCAGCAGTCCAAATCGGCGGTTAGGGGCGTCACCGAACACCGGGGAGCTGTTTTTT
>TRBD1|TRBJ1-3|-|TRBV5-1
CASGRDSNTIYF
TGCGCCAGCGGAAGGGACAGCAACACCATATATTTT
>TRBD1|TRBJ1-5|-|TRBV2
CASSEGTVNQPQHF
TGTGCCAGCAGTGAGGGGACAGTTAATCAGCCCCAGCATTTT
>TRBD1|TRBJ1-5|-|TRBV6-5
CASSYPDRARNQPQHF
TGTGCCAGCAGTTACCCGGACAGGGCCAGGAATCAGCCCCAGCATTTT
>TRBD1|TRBJ2-7|-|TRBV6-5
CASSYSSRGLGEQYF
TGTGCCAGCAGTTACTCGTCCAGGGGGCTGGGGGAGCAGTACTTC
>TRBD1|TRBJ1-2|-|TRBV28
CASSDPVRTGERGYTF
TGTGCCAGCAGCGATCCCGTCCGGACAGGGGAGAGAGGCTACACCTTC
>-|TRBJ2-3|few|TRBV5-1
CASSFEGATDTQYF
TGCGCCAGCAGCTTCGAAGGAGCCACAGATACGCAGTATTTT
>TRBD2|TRBJ2-5|-|TRBV4-1
CASRRAGGLQETQYF
TGCGCCAGCCGCCGGGCGGGGGGCCTCCAAGAGACCCAGTACTTC
>TRBD2|TRBJ2-2|-|TRBV28
CASSLGGGDYTGELFF
TGTGCCAGCAGCTTAGGTGGGGGGGACTACACCGGGGAGCTGTTTTTT
>TRBD1|TRBJ2-1|-|TRBV27
CASSLFRTGSKNEQFF
TGTGCCAGCAGTTTATTTCGGACAGGGTCGAAGAATGAGCAGTTCTTC
>-|TRBJ2-7|once|TRBV28
CASSLAIALSYEQYF
TGTGCCAGCAGTTTGGCAATAGCTCTGTCCTACGAGCAGTACTTC
>TRBD1|TRBJ1-1|-|TRBV4-1
CASSRTGGNVFTEAFF
TGCGCCAGCAGCCGGACAGGGGGCAACGTATTCACTGAAGCTTTCTTT
>-|TRBJ2-2|once|TRBV28
CASSLFQGTTSGELFF
TGTGCCAGCAGTTTATTTCAGGGAACGACCTCCGGGGAGCTGTTTTTT
>TRBD1|TRBJ1-5|-|TRBV5-1
CASSPRDRRGDQPQHF
TGCGCCAGCAGCCCCAGGGACAGGCGAGGGGATCAGCCCCAGCATTTT
>TRBD1|TRBJ2-1|-|TRBV6-5
CASTRTGAGNEQFF
TGTGCCAGCACCCGGACAGGGGCTGGCAATGAGCAGTTCTTC
>-|TRBJ2-1|-|TRBV5-1
CASSLGEVERNYNEQFF
TGCGCCAGCAGCTTGGGGGAGGTCGAGCGGAACTACAATGAGCAGTTCTTC
>-|TRBJ2-2|few|TRBV12-1
CASSHYRPDTGELFF
TGTGCCAGCAGCCACTACAGGCCCGACACCGGGGAGCTGTTTTTT
>-|TRBJ1-2|-|TRBV5-8
CASSRGSGVGYTF
TGTGCCAGCAGCCGGGGATCGGGGGTTGGCTACACCTTC
>TRBD1|TRBJ1-3|-|TRBV27
CASSPRDRSGNTIYF
TGTGCCAGCAGTCCCCGGGACAGGTCTGGAAACACCATATATTTT
>TRBD1|TRBJ2-7|-|TRBV19
CASRAPGQRPGEQYF
TGTGCCAGTAGGGCGCCGGGACAGAGGCCGGGGGAGCAGTACTTC
>-|TRBJ1-1|-|TRBV28
CASSLGSKGLAFF
TGTGCCAGCAGTTTGGGGAGTAAAGGGTTAGCTTTCTTT
>-|TRBJ1-3|-|TRBV15
CATSPDITGLSGNTIYF
TGTGCCACCAGCCCGGATATTACAGGGCTCTCTGGAAACACCATATATTTT
>TRBD1|TRBJ1-2|once|TRBV5-6
CASSLGWTGNYGYTF
TGTGCCAGCAGCTTGGGCTGGACAGGCAACTATGGCTACACCTTC
>TRBD1|TRBJ1-3|few|TRBV6-5
CAAKQGSANGNTIYF
TGTGCCGCAAAACAGGGGTCCGCCAACGGGAACACCATATATTTT
>-|TRBJ1-5|-|TRBV2
CASSATASNQPQHF
TGTGCCAGCAGTGCGACAGCCAGCAATCAGCCCCAGCATTTT
>TRBD2|TRBJ2-2|-|TRBV9
CASSLPTSGGHTGELFF
TGTGCCAGCAGCTTACCGACTAGCGGGGGGCACACCGGGGAGCTGTTTTTT
>-|TRBJ1-2|-|TRBV15
CATSSRPRGINYGYTF
TGTGCCACCAGCAGTCGGCCCAGGGGAATAAACTATGGCTACACCTTC
>-|TRBJ1-1|-|TRBV28
CASSFQGRDTEAFF
TGTGCCAGCAGTTTCCAGGGTCGGGACACTGAAGCTTTCTTT
>-|TRBJ2-2|once|TRBV2
CASIPPGRNTGELFF
TGTGCCAGCATCCCACCGGGGAGAAACACCGGGGAGCTGTTTTTT
>TRBD1|TRBJ1-2|-|TRBV6-6
CASRGTVNYGYTF
TGTGCCAGCCGAGGGACAGTGAATTATGGCTACACCTTC
>-|TRBJ1-4|-|TRBV6-1
CASTRTDSNEKLFF
TGTGCCAGCACCCGGACAGATAGCAATGAAAAACTGTTTTTT
>TRBD1|TRBJ1-2|-|TRBV7-9
CASSSWTGRNYGYTF
TGTGCCAGCAGCTCTTGGACAGGGCGGAACTATGGCTACACCTTC
>-|TRBJ1-6|-|TRBV5-4
CASSLRLTNSPLHF
TGTGCCAGCAGCTTAAGACTGACTAATTCCCCCCTCCACTTT
>-|TRBJ2-3|-|TRBV18
CASSPDRVITDTQYF
TGTGCCAGCTCACCCGACAGAGTTATCACAGATACGCAGTATTTT
>TRBD1|TRBJ1-6|-|TRBV19
CASSMRGQGALSSPLHF
TGTGCCAGTAGTATGAGGGGACAGGGGGCTTTGAGTTCACCCCTCCACTTT
>TRBD1|TRBJ1-4|-|TRBV5-5
CASSSPGQGALEKLFF
TGTGCCAGCAGCTCCCCTGGACAGGGGGCGCTTGAAAAACTGTTTTTT
>-|TRBJ1-3|-|TRBV5-1
CASSLTPSGNTIYF
TGCGCCAGCAGTCTAACTCCATCTGGAAACACCATATATTTT
>TRBD1|TRBJ1-2|-|TRBV15
CATSVPQGASPRGYTF
TGTGCCACCAGCGTGCCTCAGGGGGCCTCTCCTCGTGGCTACACCTTC
>TRBD1|TRBJ1-1|-|TRBV9
CASSVPTGGEAFF
TGTGCCAGCAGCGTACCGACAGGGGGTGAAGCTTTCTTT
>-|TRBJ2-5|-|TRBV7-2
CASSLGGHLRETQYF
TGTGCCAGCAGCTTAGGTGGCCATCTCCGAGAGACCCAGTACTTC
>-|TRBJ2-7|-|TRBV6-1
CASSKQGSEQYF
TGTGCCAGCAGTAAGCAGGGGTCCGAGCAGTACTTC
>-|TRBJ2-1|-|TRBV19
CASSIVIQDNEQFF
TGTGCCAGTAGTATCGTGATACAGGACAATGAGCAGTTCTTC
>TRBD1|TRBJ1-1|-|TRBV30
CAWDRDRGTEAFF
TGTGCCTGGGACCGGGACAGGGGCACTGAAGCTTTCTTT
>-|TRBJ2-7|-|TRBV15
CATSRVGLSSYEQYF
TGTGCCACCAGCAGAGTGGGGCTGAGCTCCTACGAGCAGTACTTC
>TRBD1|TRBJ1-5|-|TRBV19
CASSLGQGSNQPQHF
TGTGCCAGTAGTCTCGGACAGGGAAGCAATCAGCCCCAGCATTTT
>-|TRBJ2-5|-|TRBV7-9
CASSSGLAPETQYF
TGTGCCAGCAGCTCAGGACTCGCCCCGGAGACCCAGTACTTC
>TRBD1|TRBJ1-1|-|TRBV7-6
CASSPQGAGAFF
TGTGCCAGCAGCCCGCAGGGGGCGGGGGCTTTCTTT
>-|TRBJ2-3|-|TRBV11-2
CASSIRSVRQPSGDTQYF
TGTGCCAGCAGCATCCGAAGCGTTCGACAACCTTCAGGGGATACGCAGTATTTT
>-|TRBJ1-2|-|TRBV28
CASSFFKGRNGYTF
TGTGCCAGCAGTTTTTTCAAGGGGAGGAATGGCTACACCTTC
>TRBD1|TRBJ1-4|-|TRBV5-4
CASSTQGGEKLFF
TGTGCCAGCAGCACCCAGGGGGGTGAAAAACTGTTTTTT
>TRBD1|TRBJ1-2|-|TRBV4-1
CASSQGDRGDYGYTF
TGCGCCAGCAGCCAAGGGGACAGGGGTGACTATGGCTACACCTTC
>TRBD1|TRBJ1-2|-|TRBV6-5
CASSRTGNYGYTF
TGTGCCAGCAGCCGGACAGGGAACTATGGCTACACCTTC
>-|TRBJ1-1|-|TRBV19
CASGIGQDTEAFF
TGTGCCAGTGGTATAGGCCAGGACACTGAAGCTTTCTTT
>-|TRBJ1-2|-|TRBV6-6
CASSARRGSNYGYTF
TGTGCCAGCAGTGCGAGGAGGGGTTCTAACTATGGCTACACCTTC
>-|TRBJ1-2|-|TRBV28
CASSLRPGNGYTF
TGTGCCAGCAGTTTACGGCCAGGTAATGGCTACACCTTC
>-|TRBJ1-5|-|TRBV7-6
CASSLVAGPSIQPQHF
TGTGCCAGCAGCTTAGTGGCAGGTCCCTCGATTCAGCCCCAGCATTTT